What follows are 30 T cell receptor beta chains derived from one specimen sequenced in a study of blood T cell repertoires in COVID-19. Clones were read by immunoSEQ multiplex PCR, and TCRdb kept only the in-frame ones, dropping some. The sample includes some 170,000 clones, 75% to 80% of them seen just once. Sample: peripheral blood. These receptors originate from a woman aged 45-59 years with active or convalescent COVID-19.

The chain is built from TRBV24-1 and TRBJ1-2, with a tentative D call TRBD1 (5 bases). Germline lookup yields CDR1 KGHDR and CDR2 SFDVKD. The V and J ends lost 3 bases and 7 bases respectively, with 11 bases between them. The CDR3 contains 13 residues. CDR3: CATSDPPRVGYTF. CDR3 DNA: TGTGCCACCAGTGATCCGCCCAGGGTTGGCTACACCTTC.

CDR3 nucleotides: TGTGCCACCTCCTCGTGGGGGGGCTACGAGCAGTACTTC. It is translated as CATSSWGGYEQYF. This sequence joins TRBV6-5 and TRBJ2-7, with 7 bases fitting TRBD2. The CDR3 totals 13 residues. V gave up 10 bases and J gave up 3 bases; unmatched junction bases: 9. CDR1 is MNHEY and CDR2 is SVGAGI in the germline V gene.

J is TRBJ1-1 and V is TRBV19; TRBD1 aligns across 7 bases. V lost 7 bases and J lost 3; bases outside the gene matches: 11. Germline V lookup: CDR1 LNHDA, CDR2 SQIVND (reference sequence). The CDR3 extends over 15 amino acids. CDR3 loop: CASKPRQGKDTEAFF. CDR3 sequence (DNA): TGTGCCAGTAAACCCCGACAGGGTAAGGACACTGAAGCTTTCTTT.

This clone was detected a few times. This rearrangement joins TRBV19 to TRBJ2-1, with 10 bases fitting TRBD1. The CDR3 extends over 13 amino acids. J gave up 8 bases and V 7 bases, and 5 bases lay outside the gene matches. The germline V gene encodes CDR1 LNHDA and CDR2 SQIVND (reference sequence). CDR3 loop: CASKGQGRYEQFF. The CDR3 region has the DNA TGTGCCAGTAAGGGACAGGGGAGGTATGAGCAGTTCTTC.

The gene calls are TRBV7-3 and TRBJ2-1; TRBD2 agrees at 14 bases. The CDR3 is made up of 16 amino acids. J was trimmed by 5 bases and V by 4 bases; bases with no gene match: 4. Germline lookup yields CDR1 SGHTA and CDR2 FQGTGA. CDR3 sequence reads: CASSSTSGGADNEQFF. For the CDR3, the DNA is TGTGCCAGCAGCTCGACTAGCGGGGGGGCTGACAATGAGCAGTTCTTC.

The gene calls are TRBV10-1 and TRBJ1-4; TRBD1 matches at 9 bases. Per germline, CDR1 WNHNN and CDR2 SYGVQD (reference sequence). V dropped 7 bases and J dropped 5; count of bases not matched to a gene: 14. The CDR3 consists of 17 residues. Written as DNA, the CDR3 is TGCGCCAGCACCCGGGGGGGAGGGACAGGGCAAAATGAAAAACTGTTTTTT. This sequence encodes CASTRGGGTGQNEKLFF.

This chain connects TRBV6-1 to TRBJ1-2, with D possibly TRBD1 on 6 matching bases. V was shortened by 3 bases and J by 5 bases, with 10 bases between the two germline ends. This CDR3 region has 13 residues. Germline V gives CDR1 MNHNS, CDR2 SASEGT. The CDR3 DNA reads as TGTGCCAGCAGTGACAGGGGCGGGTATGGCTACACCTTC. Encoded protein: CASSDRGGYGYTF.

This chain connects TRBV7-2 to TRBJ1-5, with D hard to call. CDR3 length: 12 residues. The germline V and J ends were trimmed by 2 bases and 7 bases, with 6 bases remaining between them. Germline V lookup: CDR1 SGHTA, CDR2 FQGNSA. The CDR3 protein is CASSLTGQPQHF. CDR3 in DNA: TGTGCCAGCAGCTTAACGGGGCAGCCCCAGCATTTT.

The CDR3 spells CASSRGYEQYF. The DNA for the CDR3 is TGTGCCAGTAGCAGGGGCTACGAGCAGTACTTC. V and J are TRBV19 and TRBJ2-7, with D tentatively TRBD1 (6 bases). Trimming stripped 6 bases from V and 3 bases from J, with 6 bases between. There are 11 residues in the CDR3. Germline values: CDR1 LNHDA, CDR2 SQIVND (reference sequence).

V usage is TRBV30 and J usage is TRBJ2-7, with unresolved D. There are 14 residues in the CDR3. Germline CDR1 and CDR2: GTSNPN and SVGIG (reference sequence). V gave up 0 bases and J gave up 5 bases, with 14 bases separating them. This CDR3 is CAWSVWLVEHEQYF. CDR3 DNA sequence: TGTGCCTGGAGTGTATGGCTAGTCGAACACGAGCAGTACTTC.

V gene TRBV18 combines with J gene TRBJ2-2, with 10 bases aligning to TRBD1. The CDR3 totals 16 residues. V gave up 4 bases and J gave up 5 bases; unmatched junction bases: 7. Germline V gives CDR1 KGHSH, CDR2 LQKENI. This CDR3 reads CASSLSTGGDTGELFF. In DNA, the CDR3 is TGTGCCAGCTCACTCTCGACAGGGGGCGATACCGGGGAGCTGTTTTTT.

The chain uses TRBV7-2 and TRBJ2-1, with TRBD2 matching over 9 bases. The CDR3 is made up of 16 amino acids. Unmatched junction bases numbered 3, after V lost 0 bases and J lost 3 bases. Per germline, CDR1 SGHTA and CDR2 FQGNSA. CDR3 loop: CASSLAPSGVYNEQFF. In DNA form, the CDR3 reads TGTGCCAGCAGCTTAGCCCCTAGCGGGGTCTACAATGAGCAGTTCTTC.

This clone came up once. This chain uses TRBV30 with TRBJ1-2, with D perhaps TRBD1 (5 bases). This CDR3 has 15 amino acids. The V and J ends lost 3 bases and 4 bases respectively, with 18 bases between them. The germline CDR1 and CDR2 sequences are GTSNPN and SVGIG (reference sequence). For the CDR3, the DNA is TGTGCCTGGAGGGTCCCCCTGGGGGGAATCTATGGCTACACCTTC. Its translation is CAWRVPLGGIYGYTF.

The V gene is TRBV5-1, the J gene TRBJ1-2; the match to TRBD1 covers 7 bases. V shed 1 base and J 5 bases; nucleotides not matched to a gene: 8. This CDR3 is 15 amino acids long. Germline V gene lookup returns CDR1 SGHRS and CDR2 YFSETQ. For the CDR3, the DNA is TGCGCCAGCAGCTTGTCGTCGAACAGGGGATATGGCTACACCTTC. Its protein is CASSLSSNRGYGYTF.

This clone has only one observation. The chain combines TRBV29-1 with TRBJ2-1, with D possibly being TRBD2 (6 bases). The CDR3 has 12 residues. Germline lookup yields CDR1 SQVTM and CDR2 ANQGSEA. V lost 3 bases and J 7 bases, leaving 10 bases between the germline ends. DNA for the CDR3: TGCAGCGTTGATATTGGAGGGAATGAGCAGTTCTTC. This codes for CSVDIGGNEQFF.

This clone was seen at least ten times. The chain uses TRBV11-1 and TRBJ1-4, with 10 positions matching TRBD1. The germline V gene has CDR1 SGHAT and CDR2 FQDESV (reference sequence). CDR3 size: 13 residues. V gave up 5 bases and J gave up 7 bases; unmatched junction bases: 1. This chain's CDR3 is CASSRDRGEKLFF. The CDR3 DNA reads TGTGCCAGCAGCCGGGACAGGGGTGAAAAACTGTTTTTT. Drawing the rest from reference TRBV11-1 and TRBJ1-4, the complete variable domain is EAEVAQSPRYKITEKSQAVAFWCDPISGHATLYWYRQILGQGPELLVQFQDESVVDDSQLPKDRFSAERLKGVDSTLKIQPAELGDSAMYLCASSRDRGEKLFFGSGTQLSVL.

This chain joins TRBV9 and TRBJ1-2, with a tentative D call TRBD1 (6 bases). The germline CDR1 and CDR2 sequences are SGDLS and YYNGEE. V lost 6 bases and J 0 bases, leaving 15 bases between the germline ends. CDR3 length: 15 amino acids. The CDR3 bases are TGTGCCAGCACCAGCGTGGACAGATCTAACTATGGCTACACCTTC. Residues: CASTSVDRSNYGYTF.

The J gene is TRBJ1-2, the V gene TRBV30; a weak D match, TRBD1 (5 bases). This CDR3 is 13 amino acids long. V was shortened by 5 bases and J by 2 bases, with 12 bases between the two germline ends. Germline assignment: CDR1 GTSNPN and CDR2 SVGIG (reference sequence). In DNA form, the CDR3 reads TGTGCCTGGCAGAAGGGGTCCAACTATGGCTACACCTTC. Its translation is CAWQKGSNYGYTF.

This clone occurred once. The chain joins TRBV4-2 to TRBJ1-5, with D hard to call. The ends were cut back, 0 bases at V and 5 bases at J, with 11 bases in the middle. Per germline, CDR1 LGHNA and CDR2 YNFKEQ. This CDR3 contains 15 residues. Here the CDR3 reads CASSQEHRKYQPQHF. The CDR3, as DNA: TGTGCCAGCAGCCAAGAGCACAGAAAGTATCAGCCCCAGCATTTT.

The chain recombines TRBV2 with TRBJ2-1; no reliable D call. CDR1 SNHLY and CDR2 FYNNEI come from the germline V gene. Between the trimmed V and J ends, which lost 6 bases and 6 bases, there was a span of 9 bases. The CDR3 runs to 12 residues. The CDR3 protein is CASRAPGNEQFF. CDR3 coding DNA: TGTGCCAGCAGGGCCCCGGGCAATGAGCAGTTCTTC.

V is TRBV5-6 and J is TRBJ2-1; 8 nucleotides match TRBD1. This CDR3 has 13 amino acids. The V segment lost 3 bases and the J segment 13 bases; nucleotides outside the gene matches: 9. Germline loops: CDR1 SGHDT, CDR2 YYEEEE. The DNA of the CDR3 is TGTGCCAGCAGCTGGGGACAGGTCATCGCTCAGTTCTTC. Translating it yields CASSWGQVIAQFF.

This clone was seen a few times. The chain's CDR3 is CSASGLAGAFEQFF. The CDR3 nucleotides read TGCAGTGCTAGTGGGCTAGCGGGAGCATTTGAGCAGTTCTTC. This chain uses TRBV20-1 with TRBJ2-1, with 10 bases fitting TRBD2. CDR3 size: 14 residues. The germline V gene encodes CDR1 DFQATT and CDR2 SNEGSKA (reference sequence). V gave up 3 bases and J gave up 9 bases; unmatched junction bases: 8.

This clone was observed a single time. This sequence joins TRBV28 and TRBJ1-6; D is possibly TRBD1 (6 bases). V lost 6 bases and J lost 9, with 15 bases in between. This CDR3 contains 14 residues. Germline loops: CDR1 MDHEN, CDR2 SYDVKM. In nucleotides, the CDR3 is TGTGCCAGCAGCCGACAGGCAGATGCTTCACCCCTCCACTTT. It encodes CASSRQADASPLHF.

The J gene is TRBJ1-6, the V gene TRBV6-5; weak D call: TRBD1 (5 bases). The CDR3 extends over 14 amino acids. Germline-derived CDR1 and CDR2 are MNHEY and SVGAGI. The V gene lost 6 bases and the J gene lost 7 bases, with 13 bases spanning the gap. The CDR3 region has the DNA TGTGCCAGCAGGGTGAGACAGACAAATTCACCCCTCCACTTT. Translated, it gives CASRVRQTNSPLHF.

CDR3 nucleotides: TGTGCCACCAGCAGAGACCGGACTAGAGGTACGCAGTATTTT. As protein: CATSRDRTRGTQYF. This rearrangement joins TRBV15 to TRBJ2-3, with 7 positions matching TRBD2. The junction had 5 bases not matched to a gene; V was cut back by 0 bases and J by 8 bases. The CDR3 is 14 amino acids. Germline V lookup: CDR1 LNHNV, CDR2 YYDKDF (reference sequence).

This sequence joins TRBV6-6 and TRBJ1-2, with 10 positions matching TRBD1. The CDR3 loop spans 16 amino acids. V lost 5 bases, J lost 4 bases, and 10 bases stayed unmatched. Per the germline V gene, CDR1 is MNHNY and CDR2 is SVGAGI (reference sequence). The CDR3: CASSPPGQGLGYGYTF. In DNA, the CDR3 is TGTGCCAGCAGTCCGCCGGGACAGGGGCTCGGCTATGGCTACACCTTC.

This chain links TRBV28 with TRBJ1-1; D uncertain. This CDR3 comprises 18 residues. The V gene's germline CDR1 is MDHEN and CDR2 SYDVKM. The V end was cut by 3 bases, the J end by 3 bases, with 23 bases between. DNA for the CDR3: TGTGCCAGCAGTTTGGCCCTACGGGTAGGAGGGTTCTACACTGAAGCTTTCTTT. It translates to CASSLALRVGGFYTEAFF. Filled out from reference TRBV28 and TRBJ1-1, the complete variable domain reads DVKVTQSSRYLVKRTGEKVFLECVQDMDHENMFWYRQDPGLGLRLIYFSYDVKMKEKGDIPEGYSVSREKKERFSLILESASTNQTSMYLCASSLALRVGGFYTEAFFGQGTRLTVV.

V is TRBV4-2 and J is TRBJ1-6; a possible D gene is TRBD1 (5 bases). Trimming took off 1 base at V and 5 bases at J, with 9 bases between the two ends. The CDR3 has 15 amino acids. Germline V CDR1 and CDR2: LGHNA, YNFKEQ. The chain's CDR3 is CASSQGKQDNSPLHF. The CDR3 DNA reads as TGTGCCAGCAGCCAAGGGAAACAGGATAATTCACCCCTCCACTTT.

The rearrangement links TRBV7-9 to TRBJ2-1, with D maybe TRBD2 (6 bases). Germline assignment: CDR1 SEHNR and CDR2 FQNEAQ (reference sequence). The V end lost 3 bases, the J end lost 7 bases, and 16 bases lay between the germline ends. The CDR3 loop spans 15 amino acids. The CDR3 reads CASSLLAGRRNEQFF. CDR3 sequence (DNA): TGTGCCAGCAGCTTGCTGGCGGGGCGGAGGAATGAGCAGTTCTTC.

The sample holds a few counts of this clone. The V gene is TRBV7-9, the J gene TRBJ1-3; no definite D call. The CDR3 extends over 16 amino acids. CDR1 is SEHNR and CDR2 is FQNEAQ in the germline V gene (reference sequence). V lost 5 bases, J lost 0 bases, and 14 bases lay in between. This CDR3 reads CASSPSRPISGNTIYF. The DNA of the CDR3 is TGTGCCAGCAGCCCCTCGAGGCCGATCTCTGGAAACACCATATATTTT.